One and the same sample provided the 27 T cell receptor beta chains below, sequenced in a study of blood T cell repertoires in COVID-19 (dated by TCRdb to 2018 to 2021). The method behind the library was the immunoSEQ multiplex PCR assay. In TCRdb, the immuneACCESS table is reduced to in-frame sequences with V and J assigned. These tables do not hold every clone; where another copy was compared, an unresolved V gene accounts for under half, and the others remain unexplained. The sample contains approximately 80,000 clones, about 87% of them found a single time. Approximately 6.8% of the sample is taken by the ten largest. The sequencing sample was made of peripheral blood. The receptors originated from a woman older than 75 with acute or convalescent COVID-19.

The chain recombines TRBV7-9 with TRBJ2-2; TRBD2 aligns across 8 bases. The germline gives CDR1 SEHNR, CDR2 FQNEAQ (reference sequence). The CDR3 is made up of 16 amino acids. Trimming removed 4 bases from V and 5 bases from J; junction bases left unmatched: 9. CDR3: CASSSPGGAWTGELFF. CDR3 in DNA: TGTGCCAGCAGCTCCCCCGGGGGGGCCTGGACCGGGGAGCTGTTTTTT.

The CDR3 is CASSEEGGPYEQYF. The CDR3 coding sequence is TGTGCCAGCAGTGAAGAGGGAGGCCCCTACGAGCAGTACTTC. J is TRBJ2-7 and V is TRBV2, with D possibly TRBD2 on 6 matching bases. This CDR3 region has 14 residues. From germline, CDR1 is SNHLY and CDR2 FYNNEI. The V gene lost 1 base and the J gene lost 2 bases, with 9 bases spanning the gap.

The chain carries TRBV5-6 and TRBJ2-2; tentative D call: TRBD1 (7 bases). Germline V CDR1 and CDR2: SGHDT, YYEEEE. The CDR3 contains 15 residues. Trimming cost V 4 bases and J 1 base, with 11 bases left between them. CDR3 loop: CASSRRGRNTGELFF. The CDR3 DNA is TGTGCCAGCAGCCGGAGGGGGCGGAACACCGGGGAGCTGTTTTTT.

The chain joins TRBV30 to TRBJ2-3, with 7 bases lining up with TRBD2. Germline V lookup: CDR1 GTSNPN, CDR2 SVGIG (reference sequence). V shed 1 base and J 3 bases; nucleotides not matched to a gene: 4. The CDR3 has 14 residues. CDR3 sequence reads: CAWSEQAGTDTQYF. CDR3 bases: TGTGCCTGGAGTGAGCAAGCGGGAACAGATACGCAGTATTTT.

The J gene is TRBJ2-5, the V gene TRBV14; D remains unclear. Trimming stripped 4 bases from V and 4 bases from J, with 7 bases between. This CDR3 is 12 amino acids long. The germline gives CDR1 SGHDN, CDR2 FVKESK. The CDR3 loop is CASSRLGETQYF. The CDR3 DNA is TGTGCCAGCAGCCGCCTAGGAGAGACCCAGTACTTC.

The chain carries TRBV19 and TRBJ1-1; 8 nucleotides match TRBD1. The length of the CDR3 is 17 residues. The V and J ends lost 7 bases and 3 bases, in that order; junction bases with no gene match: 16. Germline V gene lookup returns CDR1 LNHDA and CDR2 SQIVND (reference sequence). CDR3: CASTPWRRGLGDTEAFF. CDR3 nucleotides: TGTGCCAGTACCCCGTGGCGCAGGGGGCTAGGGGACACTGAAGCTTTCTTT.

The genes are TRBV28 and TRBJ1-2; 8 positions agree with TRBD1. This CDR3 has 15 amino acids. Germline V CDR1 and CDR2: MDHEN, SYDVKM. The trim removed 7 bases at V and 4 bases at J, leaving 11 bases unmatched. The CDR3 DNA is TGTGCCAGCAAGAACCCCCAGGGGGCCAGCTATGGCTACACCTTC. This codes for CASKNPQGASYGYTF.

The rearrangement uses TRBV6-5 and TRBJ1-3, with 8 bases lining up with TRBD1. Germline CDR1 MNHEY, CDR2 SVGAGI. This CDR3 has 15 amino acids. V lost 5 bases to trimming and J lost 2 bases; unmatched junction nucleotides: 5. The CDR3 DNA follows: TGTGCCAGCAGTAACCGACAGGGGACTGGAAACACCATATATTTT. Residues: CASSNRQGTGNTIYF.

This clone has more than one count but fewer than ten. CDR3: CASSARTGVEAFF. Here the CDR3 DNA reads TGTGCCAGCAGCGCTAGGACCGGGGTAGAAGCTTTCTTT. The chain is built from TRBV11-2 and TRBJ1-1, with D unclear. V was cut by 5 bases and J by 8 bases, with 15 bases left in between. The CDR3 consists of 13 residues. Germline V CDR1 and CDR2: SGHAT, FQNNGV.

The chain joins TRBV3-1 (or the pseudogene TRBV3-2) to TRBJ2-4, with TRBD1 matching over 9 bases. Per the germline V gene, CDR1 is LGHDT and CDR2 is YNNKEL (reference sequence). Trimming removed 5 bases from V and 8 bases from J; junction bases left unmatched: 4. The CDR3 covers 13 residues. CDR3 loop: CASSSQGADIQYF. Here the CDR3 DNA reads TGTGCCAGCAGCTCACAGGGGGCGGACATTCAGTACTTC.

This chain connects TRBV18 to TRBJ1-1, with TRBD1 matching over 8 bases. CDR1 is KGHSH, CDR2 LQKENI, per germline. Trimming removed 4 bases from V and 0 bases from J; junction bases left unmatched: 7. The CDR3 runs 16 residues. Here the CDR3 DNA reads TGTGCCAGCTCACGGGAGACAGGGGAGATGAACACTGAAGCTTTCTTT. This codes for CASSRETGEMNTEAFF.

This chain uses TRBV6-2 or TRBV6-3 with TRBJ1-2, with D possibly being TRBD1 (6 bases). The germline gives CDR1 MNHEY, CDR2 SVGEGT. There are 13 residues in the CDR3. V was trimmed by 2 bases and J by 4 bases, leaving 8 bases between them. CDR3 sequence: CASSYGTRYGYTF. CDR3 DNA: TGTGCCAGCAGTTACGGGACACGCTATGGCTACACCTTC.

The chain uses TRBV4-2 and TRBJ1-1; D gene uncertain. V lost 2 bases, J lost 6 bases, and 10 bases lay in between. The CDR3 runs to 13 residues. The germline V gene has CDR1 LGHNA and CDR2 YNFKEQ. CDR3 region: CASSQSRVAEAFF. The CDR3 bases are TGTGCCAGCAGCCAATCCCGGGTCGCTGAAGCTTTCTTT.

The chain uses TRBV19 and TRBJ2-2, with TRBD1 matching over 7 bases. Trimming took 3 bases from V and 5 from J; bases not matched to a gene: 3. Germline assignment: CDR1 LNHDA and CDR2 SQIVND (reference sequence). CDR3 length equals 14 residues. CDR3 in DNA: TGTGCCAGTAGTATTATACAGGGGACCGGGGAGCTGTTTTTT. Protein: CASSIIQGTGELFF.

The J gene is TRBJ1-4, the V gene TRBV21-1. TRBV21-1 is a known pseudogene. This CDR3 region has 16 residues. This chain's CDR3 is CASRWRPLATNEKLFF. CDR3 nucleotide sequence: TGTGCCAGCAGGTGGAGGCCCTTAGCAACTAATGAAAAACTGTTTTTT.

This CDR3 is CASSPPADSNEKLFF. The CDR3, as DNA: TGTGCCAGCTCACCACCGGCAGACAGTAATGAAAAACTGTTTTTT. The chain joins TRBV18 to TRBJ1-4; TRBD1 is a possible D gene (5 bases). Germline V gene data show CDR1 as KGHSH and CDR2 as LQKENI. V was trimmed by 0 bases and J by 4 bases, leaving 9 bases between them. The CDR3 has 15 residues.

This chain uses TRBV30 with TRBJ2-1; no clear D gene. Trimming removed 2 bases at V and 1 base at J, with 6 bases between. Germline V gives CDR1 GTSNPN, CDR2 SVGIG (reference sequence). The CDR3 has 13 residues. In nucleotides, the CDR3 is TGTGCCTGGAGTCTACAGTCCTACAATGAGCAGTTCTTC. This encodes CAWSLQSYNEQFF.

The chain links TRBV21-1 to TRBJ2-7; the listed D gene, TRBD2, was not tested against the DNA. TRBV21-1 is an annotated pseudogene. This CDR3 is 12 amino acids long. CDR3 in DNA: TGTGCCAGCAGCTTCCTAGGCTACGAGCAGTACTTC. Amino acid sequence: CASSFLGYEQYF.

V usage is TRBV4-1 and J usage is TRBJ2-6, with D possibly being TRBD2 (5 bases). V lost 0 bases, J lost 3 bases, and 18 bases lay in between. The CDR3 length is 19 residues. Germline lookup yields CDR1 MGHRA and CDR2 YSYEKL. This CDR3 reads CASSQDRAGSKGGANVLTF. The CDR3 DNA is TGCGCCAGCAGCCAAGATCGGGCGGGCTCGAAGGGTGGGGCCAACGTCCTGACTTTC.

The sample holds one count of this clone. The chain uses TRBV7-2 and TRBJ2-3; a possible D gene is TRBD2 (6 bases). From germline, CDR1 is SGHTA and CDR2 FQGNSA. This CDR3 has 15 residues. V was trimmed by 1 base and J by 4 bases, leaving 12 bases between them. CDR3 sequence: CASSLGLGGPDTQYF. DNA of the CDR3: TGTGCCAGCAGCTTAGGTCTGGGGGGACCAGATACGCAGTATTTT.

This clone was found once. The chain is built from TRBV18 and TRBJ1-5; D is undetermined. The ends were cut back, 6 bases at V and 3 bases at J, with 9 bases in the middle. The germline V gene encodes CDR1 KGHSH and CDR2 LQKENI. The CDR3 is 13 amino acids. This chain's CDR3 is CASSPGSNQPQHF. DNA for the CDR3: TGTGCCAGCTCCCCCGGTTCCAATCAGCCCCAGCATTTT.

The rearrangement joins TRBV19 to TRBJ1-2; D remains ambiguous. The ends were cut back, 7 bases at V and 7 bases at J, with 10 bases in the middle. The CDR3 has 11 residues. Per the germline V gene, CDR1 is LNHDA and CDR2 is SQIVND (reference sequence). CDR3 bases: TGTGCCAGTAAAGCTTCTGCTGGCTACACCTTC. This sequence encodes CASKASAGYTF.

This chain uses TRBV7-9 with TRBJ1-2; possible D gene TRBD1, 5 bases. V shed 0 bases and J shed 4 bases, with 9 bases lying between them. In germline, CDR1 is SEHNR, CDR2 FQNEAQ (reference sequence). This CDR3 is built from 14 residues. This CDR3 is CASSLAQGLYGYTF. For the CDR3, the DNA is TGTGCCAGCAGCTTAGCGCAGGGACTCTATGGCTACACCTTC.

This chain connects TRBV30 to TRBJ2-5, with D hard to call. Looked up from germline, CDR1 is GTSNPN and CDR2 is SVGIG (reference sequence). This CDR3 has 11 residues. Deletions cut 4 bases from V and 3 bases from J, with 6 bases between. DNA of the CDR3: TGTGCCTGGAATCAGGAAGAGACCCAGTACTTC. Its protein product is CAWNQEETQYF.

This sequence joins TRBV7-2 and TRBJ2-2; TRBD2 matches 8 bases. Germline V gives CDR1 SGHTA, CDR2 FQGNSA. The trim removed 5 bases at V and 5 bases at J, leaving 10 bases unmatched. The CDR3 covers 16 residues. The CDR3 reads CASSLGGSGKTGELFF. The DNA for the CDR3 is TGTGCCAGCAGCCTAGGGGGTAGCGGGAAGACCGGGGAGCTGTTTTTT. The full variable domain, with the rest looked up from reference TRBV7-2 and TRBJ2-2, is GAGVSQSPSNKVTEKGKDVELRCDPISGHTALYWYRQSLGQGLEFLIYFQGNSAPDKSGLPSDRFSAERTGGSVSTLTIQRTQQEDSAVYLCASSLGGSGKTGELFFGEGSRLTVL.

The chain joins TRBV15 to TRBJ2-5; 12 bases align to TRBD2. Trimming cost V 7 bases and J 5 bases; bases outside gene matches: 2. This CDR3 comprises 13 residues. Germline V gives CDR1 LNHNV, CDR2 YYDKDF (reference sequence). This CDR3 is CATKTSGSETQYF. The CDR3 nucleotides are TGTGCCACCAAGACTAGCGGGAGTGAGACCCAGTACTTC.

The rearrangement uses TRBV30 and TRBJ1-1, with TRBD1 identical over 9 bases. Losses at the gene ends were 4 bases for V and 1 base for J; bases not matched to a gene: 13. CDR3 length equals 17 residues. The V gene's germline CDR1 is GTSNPN and CDR2 SVGIG (reference sequence). The CDR3 coding sequence is TGTGCCTGGACCGGGACAGGGCTCGGACCGAGGAACACTGAAGCTTTCTTT. Encoded protein: CAWTGTGLGPRNTEAFF.